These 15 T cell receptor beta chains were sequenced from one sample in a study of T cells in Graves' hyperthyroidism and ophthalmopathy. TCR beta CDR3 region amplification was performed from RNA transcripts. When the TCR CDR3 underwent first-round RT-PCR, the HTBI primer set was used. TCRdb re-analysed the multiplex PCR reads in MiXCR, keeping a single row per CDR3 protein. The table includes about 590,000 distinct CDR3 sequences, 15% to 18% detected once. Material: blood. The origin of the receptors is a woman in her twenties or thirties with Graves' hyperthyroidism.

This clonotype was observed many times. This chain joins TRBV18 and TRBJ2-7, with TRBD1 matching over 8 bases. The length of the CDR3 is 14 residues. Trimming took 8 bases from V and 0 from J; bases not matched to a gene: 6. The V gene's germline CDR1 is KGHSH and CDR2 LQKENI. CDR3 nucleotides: TGTGCCAGCATTCCGGGACAGGACTCCTACGAGCAGTACTTC. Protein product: CASIPGQDSYEQYF.

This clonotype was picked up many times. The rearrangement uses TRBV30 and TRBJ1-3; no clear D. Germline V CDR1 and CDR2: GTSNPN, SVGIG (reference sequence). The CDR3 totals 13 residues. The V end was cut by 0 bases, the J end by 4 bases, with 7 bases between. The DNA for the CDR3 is TGTGCCTGGAGTGTACAACGGGGAAACACCATATATTTT. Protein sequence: CAWSVQRGNTIYF.

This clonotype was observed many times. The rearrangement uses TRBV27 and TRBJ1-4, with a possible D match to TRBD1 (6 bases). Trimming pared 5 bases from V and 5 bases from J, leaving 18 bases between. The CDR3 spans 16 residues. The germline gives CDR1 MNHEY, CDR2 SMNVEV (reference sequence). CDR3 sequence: CASSQKIQGPNEKLFF. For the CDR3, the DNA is TGTGCCAGCAGTCAAAAGATACAGGGCCCGAATGAAAAACTGTTTTTT.

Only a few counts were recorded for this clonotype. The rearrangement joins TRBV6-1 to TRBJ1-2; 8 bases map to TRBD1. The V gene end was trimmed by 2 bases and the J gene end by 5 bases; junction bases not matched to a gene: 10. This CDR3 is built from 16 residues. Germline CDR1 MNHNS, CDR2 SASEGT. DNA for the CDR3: TGTGCCAGCAGTGAAAATCAGGGGGCAAGCGGATATGGCTACACCTTC. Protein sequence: CASSENQGASGYGYTF.

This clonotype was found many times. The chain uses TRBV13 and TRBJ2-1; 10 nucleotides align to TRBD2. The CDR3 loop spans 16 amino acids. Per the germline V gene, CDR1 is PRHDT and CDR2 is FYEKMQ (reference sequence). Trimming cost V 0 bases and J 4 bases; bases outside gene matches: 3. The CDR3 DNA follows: TGTGCCAGCAGCTTAGGCCCTAGCGGGAGTTACAATGAGCAGTTCTTC. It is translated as CASSLGPSGSYNEQFF. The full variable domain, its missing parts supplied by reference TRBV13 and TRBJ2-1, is AAGVIQSPRHLIKEKRETATLKCYPIPRHDTVYWYQQGPGQDPQFLISFYEKMQSDKGSIPDRFSAQQFSDYHSELNMSSLELGDSALYFCASSLGPSGSYNEQFFGPGTRLTVL.

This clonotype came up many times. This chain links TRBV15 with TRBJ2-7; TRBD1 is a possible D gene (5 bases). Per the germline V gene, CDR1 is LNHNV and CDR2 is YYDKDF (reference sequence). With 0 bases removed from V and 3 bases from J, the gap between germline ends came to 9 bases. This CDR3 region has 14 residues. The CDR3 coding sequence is TGTGCCACCAGCAGAGATAGGGGAAACTACGAGCAGTACTTC. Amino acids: CATSRDRGNYEQYF.

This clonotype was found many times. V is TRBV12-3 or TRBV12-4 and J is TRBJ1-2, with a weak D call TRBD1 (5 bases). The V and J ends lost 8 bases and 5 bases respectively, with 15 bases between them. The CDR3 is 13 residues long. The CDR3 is CASGGTGEYGYTF. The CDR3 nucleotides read TGTGCCAGCGGGGGAACAGGAGAATATGGCTACACCTTC.

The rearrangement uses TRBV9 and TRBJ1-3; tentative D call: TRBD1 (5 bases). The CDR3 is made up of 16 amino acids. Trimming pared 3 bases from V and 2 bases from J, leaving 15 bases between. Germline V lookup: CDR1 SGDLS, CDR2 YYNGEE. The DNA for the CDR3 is TGTGCCAGCAGCGAGCAGGGAAGCCTACCTGGAAACACCATATATTTT. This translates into CASSEQGSLPGNTIYF.

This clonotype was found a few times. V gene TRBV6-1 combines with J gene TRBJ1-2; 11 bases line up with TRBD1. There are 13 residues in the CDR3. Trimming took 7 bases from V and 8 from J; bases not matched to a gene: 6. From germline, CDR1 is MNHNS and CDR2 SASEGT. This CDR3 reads CASTRTGGGGYTF. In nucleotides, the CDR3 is TGTGCCAGCACGAGGACAGGGGGCGGCGGCTACACCTTC.

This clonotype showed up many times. This CDR3 reads CSAPTWSPYSRNYGYTF. In nucleotides, the CDR3 is TGCAGTGCTCCTACATGGAGCCCATACTCACGTAACTATGGCTACACCTTC. This sequence joins TRBV20-1 and TRBJ1-2, with no clear D. V was pared by 5 bases and J by 1 base, with 23 bases between. The germline CDR1 and CDR2 sequences are DFQATT and SNEGSKA (reference sequence). The CDR3 runs to 17 residues.

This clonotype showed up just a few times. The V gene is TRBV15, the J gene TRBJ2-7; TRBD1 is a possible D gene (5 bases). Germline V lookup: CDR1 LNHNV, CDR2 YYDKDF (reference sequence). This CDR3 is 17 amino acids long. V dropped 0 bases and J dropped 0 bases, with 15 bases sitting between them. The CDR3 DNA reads TGTGCCACCAGCAGAGATAAGGGGCCGGTCGACTCCTACGAGCAGTACTTC. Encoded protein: CATSRDKGPVDSYEQYF.

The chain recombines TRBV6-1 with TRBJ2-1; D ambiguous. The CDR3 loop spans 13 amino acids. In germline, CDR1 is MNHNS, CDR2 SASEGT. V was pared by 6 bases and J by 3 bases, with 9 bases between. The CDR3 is CASRSRLYNEQFF. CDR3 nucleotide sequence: TGTGCCAGCAGGTCGAGGCTCTACAATGAGCAGTTCTTC.

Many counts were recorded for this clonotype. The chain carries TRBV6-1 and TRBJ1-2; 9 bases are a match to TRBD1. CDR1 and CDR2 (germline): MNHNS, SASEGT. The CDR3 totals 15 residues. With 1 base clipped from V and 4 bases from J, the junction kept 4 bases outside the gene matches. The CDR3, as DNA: TGTGCCAGCAGTGAAGGCACAGGGGGCGGCTATGGCTACACCTTC. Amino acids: CASSEGTGGGYGYTF.

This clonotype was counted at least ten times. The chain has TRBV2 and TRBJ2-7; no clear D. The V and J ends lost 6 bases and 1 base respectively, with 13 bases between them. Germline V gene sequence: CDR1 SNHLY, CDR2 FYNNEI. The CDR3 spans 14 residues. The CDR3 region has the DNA TGTGCCAGCAGCCGAAGGTACGGATCCTACGAGCAGTACTTC. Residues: CASSRRYGSYEQYF.

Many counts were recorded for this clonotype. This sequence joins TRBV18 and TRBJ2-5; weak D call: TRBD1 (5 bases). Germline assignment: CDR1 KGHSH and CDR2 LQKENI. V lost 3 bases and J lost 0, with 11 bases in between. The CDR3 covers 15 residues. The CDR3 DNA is TGTGCCAGCTCACCCTATTTCAGGGACCAAGAGACCCAGTACTTC. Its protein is CASSPYFRDQETQYF.